This TCR beta chain is from a study of CD8+ T cells in alopecia areata. The study's findings and limits: Whereas mice showed it more clearly, TCR sharing across patients was murkier, possibly because of HLA.

Following RNA extraction, reverse transcription yielded cDNA that acted as the sequencing template. This table comes from immunoSEQ multiplex PCR, and its TCRdb copy is limited to in-frame clones, with some not included. This table holds approximately 150,000 clones, 50% to 75% found once. This sample's treatment: oral pan-JAK inhibitor, 5-10 mg twice daily. In regard to this clone: Antigen specificity is unknown.

This clonotype originated in a human donor with alopecia areata. The sample here was CD4+ T cells sorted from blood, taken between weeks 55 and 65, from a patient treated with tofacitinib.

The CDR3 DNA follows: TGTGCCAGCAGCCAAGCTAGCGGGGGGGCCTACGAGCAGTACTTC. This translates into CASSQASGGAYEQYF. The V and J genes are TRBV4-2 and TRBJ2-7; TRBD2 matches 12 bases. The CDR3 loop spans 15 amino acids. The germline V gene encodes CDR1 LGHNA and CDR2 YNFKEQ. Germline trimming cut 1 base from V and 2 bases from J; bases unmatched to any gene: 0.